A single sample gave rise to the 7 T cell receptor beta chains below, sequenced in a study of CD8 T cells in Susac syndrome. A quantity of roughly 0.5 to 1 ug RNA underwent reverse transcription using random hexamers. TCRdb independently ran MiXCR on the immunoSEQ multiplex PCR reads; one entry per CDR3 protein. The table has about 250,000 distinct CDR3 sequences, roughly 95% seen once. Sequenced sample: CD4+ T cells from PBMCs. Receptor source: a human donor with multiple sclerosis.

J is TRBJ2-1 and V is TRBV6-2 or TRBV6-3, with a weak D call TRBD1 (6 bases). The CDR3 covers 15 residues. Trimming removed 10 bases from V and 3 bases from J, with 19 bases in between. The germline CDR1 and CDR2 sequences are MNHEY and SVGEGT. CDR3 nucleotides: TGTGCCACCCTCCCCACAGGGAGAGTCTACAATGAGCAGTTCTTC. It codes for CATLPTGRVYNEQFF.

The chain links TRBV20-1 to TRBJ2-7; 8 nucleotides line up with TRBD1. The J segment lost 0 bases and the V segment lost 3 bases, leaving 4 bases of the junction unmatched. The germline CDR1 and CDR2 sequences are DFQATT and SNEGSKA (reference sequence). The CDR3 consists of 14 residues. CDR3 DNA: TGCAGTGCTAGCGACAGGGGCTCCTCCTACGAGCAGTACTTC. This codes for CSASDRGSSYEQYF.

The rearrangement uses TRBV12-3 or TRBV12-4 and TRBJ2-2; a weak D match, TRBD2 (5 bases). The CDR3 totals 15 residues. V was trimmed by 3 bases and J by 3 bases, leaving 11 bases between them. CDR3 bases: TGTGCCAGCAGTTTTGAGGAGGCGGACACCGGGGAGCTGTTTTTT. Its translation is CASSFEEADTGELFF.

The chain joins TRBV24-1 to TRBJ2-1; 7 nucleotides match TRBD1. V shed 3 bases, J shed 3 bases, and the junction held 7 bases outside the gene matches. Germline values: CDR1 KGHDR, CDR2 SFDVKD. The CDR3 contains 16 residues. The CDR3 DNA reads TGTGCCACCAGTGATCCCTCCCGGGACAGCTACAATGAGCAGTTCTTC. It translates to CATSDPSRDSYNEQFF.

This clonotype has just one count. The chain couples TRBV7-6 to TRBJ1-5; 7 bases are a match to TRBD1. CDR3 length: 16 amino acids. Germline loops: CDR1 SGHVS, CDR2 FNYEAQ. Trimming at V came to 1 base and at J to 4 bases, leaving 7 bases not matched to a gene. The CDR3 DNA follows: TGTGCCAGCAGCTTAGTGGCAGGGGGAGGGAATCAGCCCCAGCATTTT. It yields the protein CASSLVAGGGNQPQHF.

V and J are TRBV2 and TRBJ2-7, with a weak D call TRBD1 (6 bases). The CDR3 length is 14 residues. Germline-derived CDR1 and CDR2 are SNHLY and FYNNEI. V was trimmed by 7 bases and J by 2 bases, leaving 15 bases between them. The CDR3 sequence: CASNGLTGTYEQYF. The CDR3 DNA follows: TGTGCCAGCAACGGTCTAACAGGGACCTACGAGCAGTACTTC.

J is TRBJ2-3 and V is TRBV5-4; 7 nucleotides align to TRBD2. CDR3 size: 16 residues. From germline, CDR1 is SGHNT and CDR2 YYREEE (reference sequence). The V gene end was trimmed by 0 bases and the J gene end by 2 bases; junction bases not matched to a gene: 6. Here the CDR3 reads CASSLDGGGNTDTQYF. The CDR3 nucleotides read TGTGCCAGCAGCTTGGATGGGGGGGGGAACACAGATACGCAGTATTTT. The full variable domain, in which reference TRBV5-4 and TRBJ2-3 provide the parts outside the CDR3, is ETGVTQSPTHLIKTRGQQVTLRCSSQSGHNTVSWYQQALGQGPQFIFQYYREEENGRGNFPPRFSGLQFPNYSSELNVNALELDDSALYLCASSLDGGGNTDTQYFGPGTRLTVL.